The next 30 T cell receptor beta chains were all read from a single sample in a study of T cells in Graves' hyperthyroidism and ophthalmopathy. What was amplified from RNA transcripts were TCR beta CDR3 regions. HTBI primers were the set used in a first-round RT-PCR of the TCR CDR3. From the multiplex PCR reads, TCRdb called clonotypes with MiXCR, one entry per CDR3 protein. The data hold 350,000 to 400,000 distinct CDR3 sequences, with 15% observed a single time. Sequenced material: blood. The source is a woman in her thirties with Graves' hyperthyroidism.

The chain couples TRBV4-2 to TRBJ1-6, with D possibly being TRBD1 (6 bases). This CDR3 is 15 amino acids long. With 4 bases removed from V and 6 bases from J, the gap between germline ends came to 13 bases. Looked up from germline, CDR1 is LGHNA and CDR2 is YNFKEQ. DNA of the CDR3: TGTGCCAGCAGCCCTCCGGACAGTTTTAATTCACCCCTCCACTTT. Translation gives CASSPPDSFNSPLHF.

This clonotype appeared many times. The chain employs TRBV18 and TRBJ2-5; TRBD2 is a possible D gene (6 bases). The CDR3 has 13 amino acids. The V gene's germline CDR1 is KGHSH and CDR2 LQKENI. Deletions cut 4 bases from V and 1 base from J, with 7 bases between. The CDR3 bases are TGTGCCAGCTCACGAGCGGGCCAAGAGACCCAGTACTTC. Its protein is CASSRAGQETQYF. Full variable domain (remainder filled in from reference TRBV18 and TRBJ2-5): NAGVMQNPRHLVRRRGQEARLRCSPMKGHSHVYWYRQLPEEGLKFMVYLQKENIIDESGMPKERFSAEFPKEGPSILRIQQVVRGDSAAYFCASSRAGQETQYFGPGTRLLVL.

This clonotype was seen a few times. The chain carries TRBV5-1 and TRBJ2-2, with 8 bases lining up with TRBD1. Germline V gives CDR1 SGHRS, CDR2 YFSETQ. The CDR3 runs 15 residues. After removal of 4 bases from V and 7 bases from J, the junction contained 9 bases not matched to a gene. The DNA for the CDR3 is TGCGCCAGCAGCACGGGACAGGCCCCACGCGGGGAGCTGTTTTTT. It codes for CASSTGQAPRGELFF.

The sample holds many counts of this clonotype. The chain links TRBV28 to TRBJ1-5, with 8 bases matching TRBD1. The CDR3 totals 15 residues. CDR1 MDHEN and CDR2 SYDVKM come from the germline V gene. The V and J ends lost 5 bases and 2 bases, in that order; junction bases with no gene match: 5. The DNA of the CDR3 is TGTGCCAGCAGTCTAGGGGGACAGGGCAATCAGCCCCAGCATTTT. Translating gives CASSLGGQGNQPQHF.

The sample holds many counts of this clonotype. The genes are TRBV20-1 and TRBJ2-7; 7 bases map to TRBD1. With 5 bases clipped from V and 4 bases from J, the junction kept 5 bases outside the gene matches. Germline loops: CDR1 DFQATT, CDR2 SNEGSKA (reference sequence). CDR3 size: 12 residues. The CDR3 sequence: CSAARQGYEQYF. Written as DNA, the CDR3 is TGCAGTGCTGCTCGACAGGGATACGAGCAGTACTTC.

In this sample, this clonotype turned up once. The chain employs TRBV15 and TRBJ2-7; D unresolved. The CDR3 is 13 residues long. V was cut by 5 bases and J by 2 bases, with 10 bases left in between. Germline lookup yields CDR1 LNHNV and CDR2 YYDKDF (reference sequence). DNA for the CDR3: TGTGCCACCAGCCAAGGACGTACCTACGAGCAGTACTTC. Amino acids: CATSQGRTYEQYF.

DNA of the CDR3: TGCGCCAGCAGCATTGGGACATCTCCGGGCGAGCAGTACTTC. It translates to CASSIGTSPGEQYF. The chain couples TRBV5-1 to TRBJ2-7, with D perhaps matching TRBD1 (6 bases). Trimming stripped 4 bases from V and 6 bases from J, with 17 bases between. The CDR3 runs 14 residues. In germline, CDR1 is SGHRS, CDR2 YFSETQ.

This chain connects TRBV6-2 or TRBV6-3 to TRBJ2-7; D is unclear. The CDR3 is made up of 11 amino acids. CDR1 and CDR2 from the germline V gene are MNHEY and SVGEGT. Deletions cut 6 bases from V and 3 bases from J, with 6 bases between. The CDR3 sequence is CASSNNYEQYF. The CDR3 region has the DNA TGTGCCAGCAGCAATAACTACGAGCAGTACTTC.

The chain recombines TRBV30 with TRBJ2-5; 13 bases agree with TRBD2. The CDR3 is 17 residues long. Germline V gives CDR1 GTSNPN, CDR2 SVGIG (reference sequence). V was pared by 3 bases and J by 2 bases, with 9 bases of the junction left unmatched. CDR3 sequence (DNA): TGTGCCTGGAGAGCAAAACCGGGACTAGCGGGGCAAGAGACCCAGTACTTC. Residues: CAWRAKPGLAGQETQYF.

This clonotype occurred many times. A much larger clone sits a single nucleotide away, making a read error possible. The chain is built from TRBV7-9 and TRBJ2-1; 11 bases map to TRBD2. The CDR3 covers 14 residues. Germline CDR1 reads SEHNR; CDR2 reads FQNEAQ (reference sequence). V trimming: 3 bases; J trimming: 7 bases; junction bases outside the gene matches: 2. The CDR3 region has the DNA TGTGCCAGCAGCTTTACTAGCGGGAGTAATGAGCAGTTCTTC. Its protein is CASSFTSGSNEQFF.

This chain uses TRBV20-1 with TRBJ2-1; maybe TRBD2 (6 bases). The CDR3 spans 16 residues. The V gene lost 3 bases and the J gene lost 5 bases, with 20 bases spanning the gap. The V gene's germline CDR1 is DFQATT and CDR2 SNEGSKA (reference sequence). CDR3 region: CSASGQGKRVHNEQFF. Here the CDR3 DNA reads TGCAGTGCTAGCGGGCAGGGCAAGCGGGTCCACAATGAGCAGTTCTTC.

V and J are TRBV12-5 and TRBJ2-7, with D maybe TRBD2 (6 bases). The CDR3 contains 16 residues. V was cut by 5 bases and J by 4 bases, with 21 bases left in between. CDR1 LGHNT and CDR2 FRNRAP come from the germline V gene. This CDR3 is CASGQPPNGRTYEQYF. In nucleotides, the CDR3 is TGTGCTAGTGGTCAACCCCCAAACGGGAGAACTTACGAGCAGTACTTC.

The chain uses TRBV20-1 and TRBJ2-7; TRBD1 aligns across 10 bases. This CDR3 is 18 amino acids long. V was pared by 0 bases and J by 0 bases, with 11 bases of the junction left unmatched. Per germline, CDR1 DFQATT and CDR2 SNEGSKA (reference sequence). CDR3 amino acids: CSARDRGQGVLNSYEQYF. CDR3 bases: TGCAGTGCTAGAGATCGCGGACAGGGGGTACTTAACTCCTACGAGCAGTACTTC.

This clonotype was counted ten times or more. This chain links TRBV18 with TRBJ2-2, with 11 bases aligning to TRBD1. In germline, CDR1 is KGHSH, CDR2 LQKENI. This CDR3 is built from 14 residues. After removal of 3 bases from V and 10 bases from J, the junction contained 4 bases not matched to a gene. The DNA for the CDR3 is TGTGCCAGCTCACCGGACAGGGGGCGTATGGAGCTGTTTTTT. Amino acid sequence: CASSPDRGRMELFF. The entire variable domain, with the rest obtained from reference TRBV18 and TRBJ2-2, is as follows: NAGVMQNPRHLVRRRGQEARLRCSPMKGHSHVYWYRQLPEEGLKFMVYLQKENIIDESGMPKERFSAEFPKEGPSILRIQQVVRGDSAAYFCASSPDRGRMELFFGEGSRLTVL.

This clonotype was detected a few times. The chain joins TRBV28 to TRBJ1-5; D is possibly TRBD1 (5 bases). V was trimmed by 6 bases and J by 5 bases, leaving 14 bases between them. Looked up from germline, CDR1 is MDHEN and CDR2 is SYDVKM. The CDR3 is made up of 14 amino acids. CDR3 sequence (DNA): TGTGCCAGCAGCAAACCCAGGGTCCATCAGCCCCAGCATTTT. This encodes CASSKPRVHQPQHF. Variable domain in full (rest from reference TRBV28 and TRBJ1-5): DVKVTQSSRYLVKRTGEKVFLECVQDMDHENMFWYRQDPGLGLRLIYFSYDVKMKEKGDIPEGYSVSREKKERFSLILESASTNQTSMYLCASSKPRVHQPQHFGDGTRLSIL.

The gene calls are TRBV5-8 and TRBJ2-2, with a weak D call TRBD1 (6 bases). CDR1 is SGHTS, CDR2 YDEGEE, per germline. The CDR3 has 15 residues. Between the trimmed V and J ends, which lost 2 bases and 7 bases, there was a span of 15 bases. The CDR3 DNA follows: TGTGCCAGCAGCTTCCTACAGGGAAGTGGCGGGGAGCTGTTTTTT. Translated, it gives CASSFLQGSGGELFF.

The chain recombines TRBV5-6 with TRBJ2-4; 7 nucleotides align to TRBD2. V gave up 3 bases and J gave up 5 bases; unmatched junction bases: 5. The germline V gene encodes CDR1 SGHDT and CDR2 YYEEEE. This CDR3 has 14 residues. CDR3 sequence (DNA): TGTGCCAGCAGCTCGGGGGGTAACCAAAACATTCAGTACTTC. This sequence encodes CASSSGGNQNIQYF.

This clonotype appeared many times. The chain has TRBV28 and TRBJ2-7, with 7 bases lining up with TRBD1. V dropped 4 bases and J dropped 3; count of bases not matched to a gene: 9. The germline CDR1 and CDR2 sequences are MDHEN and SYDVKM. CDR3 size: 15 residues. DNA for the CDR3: TGTGCCAGCAGTTCATACGACAGGGTTGGCTACGAGCAGTACTTC. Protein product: CASSSYDRVGYEQYF. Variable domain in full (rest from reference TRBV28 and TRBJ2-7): DVKVTQSSRYLVKRTGEKVFLECVQDMDHENMFWYRQDPGLGLRLIYFSYDVKMKEKGDIPEGYSVSREKKERFSLILESASTNQTSMYLCASSSYDRVGYEQYFGPGTRLTVT.

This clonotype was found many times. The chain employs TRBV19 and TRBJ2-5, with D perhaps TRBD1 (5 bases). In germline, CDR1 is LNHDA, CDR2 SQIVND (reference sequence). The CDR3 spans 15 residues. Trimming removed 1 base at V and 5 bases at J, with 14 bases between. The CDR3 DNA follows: TGTGCCAGTAGTATAGGGGGATCGCCAGGGGAGACCCAGTACTTC. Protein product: CASSIGGSPGETQYF.

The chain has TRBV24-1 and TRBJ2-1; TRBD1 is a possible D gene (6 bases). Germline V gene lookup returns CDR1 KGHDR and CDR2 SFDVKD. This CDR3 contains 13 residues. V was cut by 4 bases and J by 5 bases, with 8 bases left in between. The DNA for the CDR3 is TGTGCCACCAGTGAACAGGGCGACAATGAGCAGTTCTTC. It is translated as CATSEQGDNEQFF.

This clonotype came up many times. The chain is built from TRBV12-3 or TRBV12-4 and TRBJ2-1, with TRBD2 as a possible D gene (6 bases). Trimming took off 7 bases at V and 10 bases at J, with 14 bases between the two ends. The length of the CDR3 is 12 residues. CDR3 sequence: CASTGGALEQFF. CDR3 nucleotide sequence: TGTGCCAGCACCGGAGGGGCCCTGGAGCAGTTCTTC.

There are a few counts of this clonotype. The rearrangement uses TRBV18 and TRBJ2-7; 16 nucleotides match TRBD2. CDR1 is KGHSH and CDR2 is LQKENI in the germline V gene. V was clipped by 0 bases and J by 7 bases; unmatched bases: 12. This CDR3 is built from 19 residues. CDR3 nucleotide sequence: TGTGCCAGCTCACCACCGGGACTAGCGGGAGGGCCCGGTAATAGGGAGCAGTACTTC. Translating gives CASSPPGLAGGPGNREQYF.

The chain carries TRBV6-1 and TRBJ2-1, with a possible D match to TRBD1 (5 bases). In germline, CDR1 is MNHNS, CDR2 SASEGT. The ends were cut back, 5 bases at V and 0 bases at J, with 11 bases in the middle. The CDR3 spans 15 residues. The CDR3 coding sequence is TGTGCCAGCAGTAAAGACAGATCCTCCTACAATGAGCAGTTCTTC. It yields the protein CASSKDRSSYNEQFF.

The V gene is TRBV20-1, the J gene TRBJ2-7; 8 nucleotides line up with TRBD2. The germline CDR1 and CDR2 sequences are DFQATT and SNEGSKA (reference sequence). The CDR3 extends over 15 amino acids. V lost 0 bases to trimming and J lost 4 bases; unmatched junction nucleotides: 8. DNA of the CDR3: TGCAGTGCTAGAGACAATAGCGGGAACCAATACGAGCAGTACTTC. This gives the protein CSARDNSGNQYEQYF.

In DNA, the CDR3 is TGCGCCAGCAGCCAAGCGGGCGGGAGGGTTAGCACAGATACGCAGTATTTT. It encodes CASSQAGGRVSTDTQYF. V is TRBV4-1 and J is TRBJ2-3; TRBD2 agrees at 9 bases. Germline V gene sequence: CDR1 MGHRA, CDR2 YSYEKL. This CDR3 is built from 17 residues. With V trimmed by 1 base and J by 0 bases, 5 bases remained unmatched.

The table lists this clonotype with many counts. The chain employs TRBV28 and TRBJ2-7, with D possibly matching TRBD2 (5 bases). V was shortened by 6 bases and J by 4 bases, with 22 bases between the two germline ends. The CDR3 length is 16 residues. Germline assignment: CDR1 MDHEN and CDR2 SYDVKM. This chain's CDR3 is CASSLPGRIFGYEQYF. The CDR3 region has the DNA TGTGCCAGCAGCCTCCCGGGGAGAATATTTGGGTACGAGCAGTACTTC. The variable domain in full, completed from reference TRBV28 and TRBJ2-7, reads DVKVTQSSRYLVKRTGEKVFLECVQDMDHENMFWYRQDPGLGLRLIYFSYDVKMKEKGDIPEGYSVSREKKERFSLILESASTNQTSMYLCASSLPGRIFGYEQYFGPGTRLTVT.

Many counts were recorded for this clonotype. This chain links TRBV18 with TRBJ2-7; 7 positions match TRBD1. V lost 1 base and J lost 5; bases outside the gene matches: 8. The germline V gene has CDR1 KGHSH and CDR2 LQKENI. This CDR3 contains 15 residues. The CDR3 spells CASSPLNRGGDEQYF. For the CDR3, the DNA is TGTGCCAGCTCACCACTAAACAGGGGTGGGGACGAGCAGTACTTC.

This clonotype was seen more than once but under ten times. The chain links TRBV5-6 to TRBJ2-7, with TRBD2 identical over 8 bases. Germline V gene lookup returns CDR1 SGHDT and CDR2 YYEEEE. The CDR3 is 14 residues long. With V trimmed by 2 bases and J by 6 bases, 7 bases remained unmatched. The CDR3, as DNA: TGTGCCAGCAGCTTCAGAAGCGGGAGCGGCGAGCAGTACTTC. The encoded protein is CASSFRSGSGEQYF.

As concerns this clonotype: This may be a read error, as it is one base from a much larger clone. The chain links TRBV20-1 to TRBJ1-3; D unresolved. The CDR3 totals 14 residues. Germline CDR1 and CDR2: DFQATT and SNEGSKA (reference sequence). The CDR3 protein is CSARSSRSGSTIYF. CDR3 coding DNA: TGCAGTGCTAGATCCAGCCGCTCTGGAAGCACCATATATTTT.

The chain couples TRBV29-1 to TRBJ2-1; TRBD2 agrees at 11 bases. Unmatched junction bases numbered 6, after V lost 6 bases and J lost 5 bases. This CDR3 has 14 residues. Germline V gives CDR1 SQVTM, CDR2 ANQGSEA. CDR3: CSVETSGAHNEQFF. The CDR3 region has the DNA TGCAGCGTGGAGACTAGCGGGGCTCACAATGAGCAGTTCTTC.